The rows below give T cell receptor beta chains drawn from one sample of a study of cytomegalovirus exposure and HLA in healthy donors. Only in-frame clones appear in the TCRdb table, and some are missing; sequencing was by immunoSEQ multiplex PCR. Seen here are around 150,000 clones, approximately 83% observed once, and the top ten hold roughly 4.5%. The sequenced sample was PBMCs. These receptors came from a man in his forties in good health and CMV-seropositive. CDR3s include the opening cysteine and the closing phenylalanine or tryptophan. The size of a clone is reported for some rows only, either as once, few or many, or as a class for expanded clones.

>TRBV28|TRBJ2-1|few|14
CASGQGGGSNEQFF
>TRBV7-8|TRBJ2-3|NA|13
CASSPRLSDTQYF
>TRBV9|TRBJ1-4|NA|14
CASSVDSFNEKLFF
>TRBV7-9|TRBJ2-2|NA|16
CASSTLAGGNTGELFF
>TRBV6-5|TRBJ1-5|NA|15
CASSANTGFSQPQHF
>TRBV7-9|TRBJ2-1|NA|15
CASSLRDSRYNEQFF
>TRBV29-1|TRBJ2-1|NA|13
CSVGLTGGNEQFF
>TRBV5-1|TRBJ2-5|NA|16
CASSLGGTGGEETQYF
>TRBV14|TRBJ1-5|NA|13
CASSQEPGQPQHF
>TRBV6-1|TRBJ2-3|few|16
CASSERREGRTDTQYF
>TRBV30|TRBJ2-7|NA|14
CAWSVTRGRNEQYF
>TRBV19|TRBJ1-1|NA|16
CASSIDRGRVNTEAFF
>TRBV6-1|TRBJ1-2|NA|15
CASSARQGDYYGYTF
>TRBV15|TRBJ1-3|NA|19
CATSRDRGNRSPSGNTIYF
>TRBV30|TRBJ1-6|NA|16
CAWSVSRTGMESPLHF
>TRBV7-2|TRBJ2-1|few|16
CASSLVRLAVYNEQFF
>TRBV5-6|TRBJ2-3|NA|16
CASSLGVDYNTDTQYF
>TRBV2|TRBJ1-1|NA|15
CASSQNGGTAREAFF
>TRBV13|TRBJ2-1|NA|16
CASTHRTTSSYNEQFF
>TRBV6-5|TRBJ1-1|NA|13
CASSYWANSEAFF
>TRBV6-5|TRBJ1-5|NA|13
CASSYQGHQPQHF
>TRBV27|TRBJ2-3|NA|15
CASSFGGRVTDTQYF
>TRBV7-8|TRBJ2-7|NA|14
CASSLMGRDYEQYF
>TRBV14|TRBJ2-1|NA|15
CASSQGKWRGNEQFF